This paragraph reports one T cell receptor (beta chain). The source of the sample is a study of blood T cell repertoires in COVID-19. Looking at the study overall: Material from acute and convalescent COVID-19 was sourced from the United States, Italy and Spain. T cells, B-cell-depleted T cells, or PBMCs supplied cDNA or gDNA.

Trimming pared 2 bases from V and 0 bases from J, leaving 14 bases between. The CDR3 is made up of 17 amino acids. CDR1 is PRHDT, CDR2 FYEKMQ, per germline (reference sequence). As processed by the authors: Reference gene primer amplification yielded estimated nucleated cell counts. Only in-frame clones appear in the TCRdb table, and some are missing; sequencing was by immunoSEQ multiplex PCR. The DNA gave D and trimming, while V, J and clone size come from that table. The sample includes approximately 250,000 clones, approximately 86% of them seen just once. The source is a man aged 35-49 years with active or convalescent COVID-19. The source material was peripheral blood. The chain employs TRBV13 and TRBJ2-1; D uncertain. CDR3 sequence reads: CASSLRPVAASYNEQFF. The CDR3 region has the DNA TGTGCCAGCAGCTTACGGCCGGTCGCGGCCTCCTACAATGAGCAGTTCTTC.